This T cell receptor beta chain was documented in a study of chemoradiotherapy in HPV16-positive cancers. The CDR3 loop spans 15 amino acids. Germline values: CDR1 KGHSH, CDR2 LQKENI. Trimming shortened V by 0 bases and J by 3 bases, and 10 bases separated the two germline ends. Profiled with immunoSEQ multiplex PCR; TCRdb holds only in-frame clones, not every one. This sample yields roughly 9,800 clones, of which approximately 70% are seen a single time; 13% to 15% belongs to the top ten. The rearrangement links TRBV18 to TRBJ2-3; D ambiguous. The receptor comes from a human donor with HPV-associated anogenital cancer. The specimen was obtained from a patient who underwent chemoradiotherapy. The CDR3, as DNA: TGTGCCAGCTCACCACCAGGGATCGGGACAGATACGCAGTATTTT. It translates to CASSPPGIGTDTQYF.